Below, 30 T cell receptor beta chains from the same sample are listed, as sequenced in a study of technical replicates of blood from a handful of donors. Method: immunoSEQ multiplex PCR; TCRdb's copy keeps in-frame clones and lacks some. Among roughly 70,000 clones listed, around 96% were seen once. Sequencing was carried out using T cells isolated from PBMCs. The receptors derive from a human donor in good health.

The rearrangement joins TRBV11-2 to TRBJ2-7; D is undetermined. The CDR3 loop spans 15 amino acids. Germline V gene lookup returns CDR1 SGHAT and CDR2 FQNNGV. V was cut by 2 bases and J by 1 base, with 12 bases left in between. The CDR3 region is CASSLLTFGSYEQYF. The CDR3, as DNA: TGTGCCAGCAGCTTATTGACTTTTGGGTCCTACGAGCAGTACTTC.

The genes are TRBV7-6 and TRBJ2-2; maybe TRBD2 (5 bases). This CDR3 has 15 amino acids. Germline assignment: CDR1 SGHVS and CDR2 FNYEAQ. Trimming stripped 5 bases from V and 1 base from J, with 11 bases between. The chain's CDR3 is CASSPGGGNTGELFF. The DNA for the CDR3 is TGTGCCAGCAGCCCTGGAGGCGGGAACACCGGGGAGCTGTTTTTT.

The CDR3 coding sequence is TGTGCCAGCAGTTTATCGGCATTCTACGAGCAGTACTTC. It specifies CASSLSAFYEQYF. The chain links TRBV27 to TRBJ2-7; D remains ambiguous. Germline loops: CDR1 MNHEY, CDR2 SMNVEV (reference sequence). There are 13 residues in the CDR3. V was clipped by 0 bases and J by 3 bases, with 6 bases between them.

The chain couples TRBV7-6 to TRBJ1-2; maybe TRBD1 (5 bases). The CDR3 is 11 amino acids. Between the trimmed V and J ends, which lost 1 base and 8 bases, there was a span of 5 bases. Germline CDR1 is SGHVS and CDR2 is FNYEAQ. In DNA form, the CDR3 reads TGTGCCAGCAGCTTAGGACAGGGCTACACCTTC. Translated: CASSLGQGYTF.

The chain combines TRBV28 with TRBJ1-1, with D perhaps matching TRBD1 (6 bases). The V end lost 3 bases, the J end lost 8 bases, and 19 bases lay between the germline ends. The CDR3 contains 15 residues. CDR1 is MDHEN and CDR2 is SYDVKM in the germline V gene. In nucleotides, the CDR3 is TGTGCCAGCAGTTTGACGGACAGAATCAACAACGAAGCTTTCTTT. Amino acid sequence: CASSLTDRINNEAFF.

The chain links TRBV5-6 to TRBJ2-2; D perhaps matches TRBD2 (5 bases). The CDR3 consists of 15 residues. V was cut by 3 bases and J by 2 bases, with 11 bases left in between. CDR1 is SGHDT and CDR2 is YYEEEE in the germline V gene. The CDR3 spells CASSSTGLNTGELFF. The CDR3 nucleotides read TGTGCCAGCAGCTCCACTGGACTTAACACCGGGGAGCTGTTTTTT.

V and J are TRBV28 and TRBJ2-3; tentatively, D is TRBD2 (6 bases). CDR1 is MDHEN, CDR2 SYDVKM, per germline. The CDR3 has 12 residues. Trimming pared 9 bases from V and 1 base from J, leaving 8 bases between. The CDR3: CASGGGTDTQYF. In DNA form, the CDR3 reads TGTGCCAGTGGCGGGGGCACAGATACGCAGTATTTT.

This clone was found once. The chain combines TRBV6-5 with TRBJ1-5; 10 bases are a match to TRBD1. The germline V gene encodes CDR1 MNHEY and CDR2 SVGAGI. This CDR3 is 14 amino acids long. Germline trimming cut 7 bases from V and 6 bases from J; bases unmatched to any gene: 6. The chain's CDR3 is CASTSTGGRQPQHF. The CDR3 DNA reads as TGTGCCAGCACCTCGACAGGGGGCCGTCAGCCCCAGCATTTT.

This chain uses TRBV11-2 with TRBJ2-1; TRBD2 aligns across 11 bases. CDR3 size: 16 residues. J gave up 5 bases and V 1 base, and 4 bases lay outside the gene matches. Germline-derived CDR1 and CDR2 are SGHAT and FQNNGV. CDR3 DNA sequence: TGTGCCAGCAGCTTAGTGGTAGCGGGGGGGAACAATGAGCAGTTCTTC. Protein sequence: CASSLVVAGGNNEQFF.

This chain uses TRBV6-5 with TRBJ2-7; no firm D call. V lost 0 bases to trimming and J lost 0 bases, with 12 bases between them. CDR1 and CDR2 (germline): MNHEY, SVGAGI. The CDR3 totals 16 residues. CDR3 coding DNA: TGTGCCAGCAGTTACTCGAGAGAGGCCGTCTCCTACGAGCAGTACTTC. This gives the protein CASSYSREAVSYEQYF.

This clone was recorded only once. This chain connects TRBV5-6 to TRBJ2-7; D perhaps matches TRBD1 (5 bases). Germline values: CDR1 SGHDT, CDR2 YYEEEE. CDR3 length equals 16 residues. V was clipped by 2 bases and J by 2 bases, with 17 bases between them. The CDR3 sequence is CASSFAPRVETYEQYF. DNA for the CDR3: TGTGCCAGCAGCTTCGCCCCCAGGGTAGAAACCTACGAGCAGTACTTC.

The chain couples TRBV9 to TRBJ1-2, with D tentatively TRBD1 (6 bases). Germline CDR1 reads SGDLS; CDR2 reads YYNGEE. The CDR3 has 14 residues. V lost 5 bases and J lost 7, with 18 bases in between. The CDR3 nucleotides are TGTGCCAGCAGGATTAATGACAGGTTAGGTGGCTACACCTTC. This gives the protein CASRINDRLGGYTF.

V and J are TRBV4-1 and TRBJ2-1, with no clear D. The germline V gene has CDR1 MGHRA and CDR2 YSYEKL. The CDR3 totals 12 residues. Trimming stripped 5 bases from V and 10 bases from J, with 12 bases between. This chain's CDR3 is CASSALGAEQFF. The CDR3 nucleotides are TGCGCCAGCAGCGCCTTAGGAGCGGAGCAGTTCTTC.

This sequence joins TRBV19 and TRBJ2-3; D unclear. This CDR3 has 14 residues. The V gene lost 3 bases and the J gene lost 0 bases, with 7 bases spanning the gap. Looked up from germline, CDR1 is LNHDA and CDR2 is SQIVND (reference sequence). CDR3 residues: CASSIRTSTDTQYF. The CDR3 DNA is TGTGCCAGTAGTATTAGAACTAGCACAGATACGCAGTATTTT.

J is TRBJ2-1 and V is TRBV7-2; 12 positions match TRBD2. Germline assignment: CDR1 SGHTA and CDR2 FQGNSA. J lost 7 bases, V lost 0 bases, and 7 bases had no gene match. The CDR3 consists of 17 residues. CDR3 coding DNA: TGTGCCAGCAGCTTAGCCAGACTAGCGGGAGTATTAAATGAGCAGTTCTTC. The encoded protein is CASSLARLAGVLNEQFF.

This clone was counted once. The chain combines TRBV28 with TRBJ1-4, with 7 bases aligning to TRBD1. The CDR3 runs to 14 residues. Germline loops: CDR1 MDHEN, CDR2 SYDVKM. J lost 8 bases, V lost 3 bases, and 6 bases had no gene match. CDR3: CASSFRQGREKLFF. CDR3 DNA: TGTGCCAGCAGTTTTCGACAGGGAAGGGAAAAACTGTTTTTT.

CDR3 loop: CASSGTGADTEAFF. CDR3 coding DNA: TGTGCCAGCAGTGGGACAGGGGCGGACACTGAAGCTTTCTTT. The gene calls are TRBV7-3 and TRBJ1-1; 10 bases align to TRBD1. Looked up from germline, CDR1 is SGHTA and CDR2 is FQGTGA. The CDR3 loop spans 14 amino acids. V trimming: 6 bases; J trimming: 3 bases; junction bases outside the gene matches: 4. Full variable domain (outside the CDR3, taken from reference TRBV7-3 and TRBJ1-1): GAGVSQTPSNKVTEKGKYVELRCDPISGHTALYWYRQSLGQGPEFLIYFQGTGAADDSGLPNDRFFAVRPEGSVSTLKIQRTERGDSAVYLCASSGTGADTEAFFGQGTRLTVV.

The rearrangement uses TRBV9 and TRBJ1-1, with D unclear. Germline lookup yields CDR1 SGDLS and CDR2 YYNGEE. V was trimmed by 0 bases and J by 0 bases, leaving 18 bases between them. CDR3 length equals 18 residues. The CDR3 nucleotides read TGTGCCAGCAGCGTAGGGCTCCCCGAGGGCCCTATGAACACTGAAGCTTTCTTT. It translates to CASSVGLPEGPMNTEAFF.

The V call is TRBV5-6, the J call TRBJ1-2, with D perhaps matching TRBD1 (5 bases). This CDR3 is built from 13 residues. Trimming pared 2 bases from V and 2 bases from J, leaving 7 bases between. Germline CDR1 reads SGHDT; CDR2 reads YYEEEE. This chain's CDR3 is CASSLRGNYGYTF. The CDR3 bases are TGTGCCAGCAGCTTAAGGGGCAACTATGGCTACACCTTC.

CDR3 in DNA: TGTGCCAGCAGAAGGACAGACTATGGCTACACCTTC. This gives the protein CASRRTDYGYTF. The chain has TRBV2 and TRBJ1-2; a possible D gene is TRBD1 (6 bases). Germline values: CDR1 SNHLY, CDR2 FYNNEI. The CDR3 sequence is 12 residues long. Trimming left V 6 bases short and J 3 bases short, with 8 bases between.

This clone was counted only a few times. The chain joins TRBV5-6 to TRBJ1-1; 7 nucleotides align to TRBD1. Per the germline V gene, CDR1 is SGHDT and CDR2 is YYEEEE. The CDR3 extends over 12 amino acids. Losses at the gene ends were 4 bases for V and 7 bases for J; bases not matched to a gene: 4. This CDR3 reads CASSEGQYEAFF. CDR3 nucleotide sequence: TGTGCCAGCAGCGAGGGACAGTATGAAGCTTTCTTT. Filled out from reference TRBV5-6 and TRBJ1-1, the complete variable domain reads DAGVTQSPTHLIKTRGQQVTLRCSPKSGHDTVSWYQQALGQGPQFIFQYYEEEERQRGNFPDRFSGHQFPNYSSELNVNALLLGDSALYLCASSEGQYEAFFGQGTRLTVV.

The chain combines TRBV9 with TRBJ2-7; D possibly corresponds to TRBD2 (6 bases). Looked up from germline, CDR1 is SGDLS and CDR2 is YYNGEE. The CDR3 is made up of 14 amino acids. V was cut by 2 bases and J by 5 bases, with 14 bases left in between. CDR3 residues: CASSVSGRGDEQYF. DNA of the CDR3: TGTGCCAGCAGCGTCTCCGGGAGAGGAGACGAGCAGTACTTC.

The J gene is TRBJ2-7, the V gene TRBV14; D gene uncertain. This CDR3 has 13 residues. Germline CDR1 SGHDN, CDR2 FVKESK. Between the trimmed V and J ends, which lost 1 base and 0 bases, there was a span of 4 bases. CDR3 loop: CASSQGLSYEQYF. The CDR3 DNA is TGTGCCAGCAGCCAAGGGCTCTCCTACGAGCAGTACTTC.

The chain has TRBV9 and TRBJ2-5, with D hard to call. V was cut by 4 bases and J by 2 bases, with 9 bases left in between. CDR1 and CDR2 from the germline V gene are SGDLS and YYNGEE. This CDR3 is built from 13 residues. CDR3 loop: CASSPGGQETQYF. The DNA for the CDR3 is TGTGCCAGCAGCCCGGGTGGGCAAGAGACCCAGTACTTC.

This chain joins TRBV6-4 and TRBJ2-2, with 8 positions matching TRBD2. This CDR3 contains 15 residues. CDR1 and CDR2 (germline): MRHNA, SNTAGT. J lost 3 bases, V lost 0 bases, and 0 bases had no gene match. DNA for the CDR3: TGTGCCAGCAGTGACTCAGCGGGAGACACCGGGGAGCTGTTTTTT. Translated: CASSDSAGDTGELFF.

The CDR3 DNA follows: TGTGCCACCAGCAGAGATCCGACAGGCGGGACTGAAGCTTTCTTT. Translating gives CATSRDPTGGTEAFF. This chain joins TRBV15 and TRBJ1-1, with D perhaps TRBD1 (6 bases). V shed 0 bases and J shed 5 bases, with 13 bases lying between them. CDR3 length: 15 residues. The V gene's germline CDR1 is LNHNV and CDR2 YYDKDF (reference sequence). Looking up the rest from reference TRBV15 and TRBJ1-1 gives the full variable domain: DAMVIQNPRYQVTQFGKPVTLSCSQTLNHNVMYWYQQKSSQAPKLLFHYYDKDFNNEADTPDNFQSRRPNTSFCFLDIRSPGLGDTAMYLCATSRDPTGGTEAFFGQGTRLTVV.

The V call is TRBV5-6, the J call TRBJ2-1; D may be TRBD1 (5 bases). Germline V gene data show CDR1 as SGHDT and CDR2 as YYEEEE. This CDR3 contains 16 residues. The V end was cut by 0 bases, the J end by 4 bases, with 14 bases between. CDR3: CASSLDLTEIYNEQFF. The CDR3 DNA reads TGTGCCAGCAGCTTGGATTTGACAGAGATTTACAATGAGCAGTTCTTC.

V gene TRBV29-1 combines with J gene TRBJ1-1; D might be TRBD1 (5 bases). Germline loops: CDR1 SQVTM, CDR2 ANQGSEA. V lost 0 bases, J lost 1 base, and 12 bases lay in between. CDR3 length: 15 amino acids. The DNA for the CDR3 is TGCAGCGTTGAAGAAAGAGTAGGGGAGAACACTGAAGCTTTCTTT. It specifies CSVEERVGENTEAFF.

This clone was observed a handful of times. The chain has TRBV5-1 and TRBJ2-1; TRBD2 aligns across 15 bases. Germline CDR1 reads SGHRS; CDR2 reads YFSETQ. The CDR3 runs 16 residues. The trim removed 3 bases at V and 6 bases at J, leaving 4 bases unmatched. The CDR3 loop reads CASSWTSGRAGNEQFF. The CDR3 nucleotides read TGCGCCAGCAGCTGGACTAGCGGGAGGGCCGGCAATGAGCAGTTCTTC.

This chain uses TRBV7-2 with TRBJ2-1; D is unresolved. Germline V gene data show CDR1 as SGHTA and CDR2 as FQGNSA. V was clipped by 0 bases and J by 5 bases, with 11 bases between them. This CDR3 contains 15 residues. The CDR3 spells CASSLAATTNNEQFF. DNA for the CDR3: TGTGCCAGCAGCTTAGCAGCGACCACTAACAATGAGCAGTTCTTC.